This TCR beta chain was profiled in a study of Ad26.COV2.S vaccination and SARS-CoV-2 variants (dated by TCRdb to the early 2020s). Regarding the complete study: Donors in the vaccine arm were drawn from COV1001, a multicentre, randomized, double-blind, placebo-controlled phase I-IIa trial testing Ad26.COV2.S in healthy adults. Dosing of Ad26.COV2.S was intramuscular, at either 5x10^10 or 1x10^11 viral particles, delivered as one shot or as two shots spaced 56 days apart. The specificity and breadth of SARS-CoV-2-reactive T cell receptors after Ad26.COV2.S vaccination were assessed by TCRbeta repertoire sequencing. A total of about 30 samples were included in the TCR-sequenced set, comprising roughly 19 Ad26.COV2.S vaccine recipients, 5 placebo recipients and 8 SARS-CoV-2 convalescent individuals. Trial participants were randomized into five groups of five, in which low-dose or high-dose Ad26.COV2.S was given once or twice, or placebo was given on both occasions. Throughout the experiments and outcome assessment, investigators stayed blinded to trial group allocation.

The label giving this sample's treatment or condition can be read as: about 20 received Ad26.COV2.S at low or high dose, single or two shots; 5 received placebo; per-sample allocation not given. For vaccine and placebo recipients, repertoires were sequenced using samples collected on day 63 after the first injection. Cohort 1b enrolled 25 to 30 adults aged 18-55 years at a single site in Boston, USA, between 29 July and 7 August 2020. Ad26.COV2.S consisted of a replication-incompetent adenovirus type 26 vector by which a prefusion-stabilized SARS-CoV-2 spike protein from the original Wuhan strain was expressed. Regarding this clone: Its specific antigen is unknown. No base quality values were provided; no much bigger clone lies one nucleotide off.

On the study overall, not on this receptor specifically: The authors noted that total T cell responses may have been underestimated by the TCR breadth and depth analyses. Non-spike TCR breadth was comparable between vaccine and placebo recipients, consistent with the vaccine containing only spike. Compared with placebo recipients, Ad26.COV2.S recipients showed higher spike-specific TCR breadth (P = 0.0014). The study lacked the statistical power to compare responses across vaccine doses or regimens. Substantial breadth of spike-specific CD8+ and CD4+ T cell responses was reported after vaccination.

The immunoSEQ Assay was the method used to sequence TCRbeta CDR3 regions. After extraction, genomic DNA underwent amplification by bias-controlled multiplex PCR, followed by high-throughput sequencing. Per the source publication's procedure: To quantify the absolute abundance of each unique TCRbeta CDR3 region, sequences were collapsed and filtered. T cell fraction was estimated by normalizing TCRbeta template counts to usable DNA, which was measured by amplifying reference genes present in all nucleated cells. Repertoire TCRs were annotated as SARS-CoV-2-specific when V gene, CDR3 amino acid sequence and J gene were exactly matched to a known reactive TCR set. The reference SARS-CoV-2 TCR set was obtained from MIRA and was filtered for enrichment in COVID-19-positive ImmuneCODE repertoires, whereby public or cross-reactive TCRs were removed. Using the MIRA antigens, annotated TCRs were further analysed by specific ORF or by position within an ORF. Breadth was defined as the number of annotated unique rearrangements divided by the total number of unique productive rearrangements, and depth was defined as the summed frequency of the annotated unique rearrangements. Two-sided Wilcoxon rank-sum tests were used to compare TCR breadth between groups. Not all clones reach the TCRdb copy of this immuneACCESS table, which keeps in-frame sequences only. Checked studies attribute under half of the gap to unresolved V genes and leave the rest unexplained. The D gene and trimming were derived from the DNA, and the V and J assignments and clone size from that table. Recorded for this sample are about 680,000 clones; roughly 90% of them occurred a single time. Roughly 1.5% of the sample belongs to the ten largest clones.

This receptor was obtained from a person aged 18-65 years who received the Ad26.COV2.S COVID-19 vaccine or a placebo. Sample: peripheral blood, taken in a trial of Ad26.COV2.S vaccine versus placebo.

The sequenced DNA: TGTGCCAGCAGCAATAAACAGGGGGCGCTCTATGGCTACACCTTC. Its product reads: CASSNKQGALYGYTF. This chain joins TRBV21-1 to TRBJ1-2; the table names TRBD1, a call not compared with the DNA. TRBV21-1 is listed as a pseudogene. From the cysteine up to the phenylalanine, the CDR3 has a length of 15 residues. This entry keeps only the CDR3 DNA: 45 bases, framed from base 1.